The rows below give T cell receptor beta chains drawn from one sample of a study of cytomegalovirus exposure and HLA in healthy donors. Method: immunoSEQ multiplex PCR; TCRdb's copy keeps in-frame clones and lacks some. The sample lists tens of thousands of clones, approximately 71% occurring once. Specimen: PBMCs. The receptor set was obtained from a man aged 60-69 years in good health and CMV-seropositive. The CDR3 runs from the conserved cysteine through the conserved F or W.

j_gene,v_gene,CDR3aa
TRBJ2-1,TRBV6-1,CASSEAQGLYNEQFF
TRBJ2-4,TRBV11-3,CASSLGGSGNGNIQYF
TRBJ2-5,TRBV7-8,CASSLGGGRAGETQYF
TRBJ1-2,TRBV7-2,CASSLGPGQGMVRGYTF
TRBJ1-5,TRBV7-8,CASSPSPGRNQPQHF
TRBJ2-5,TRBV9,CASSGSSGVQETQYF
TRBJ2-1,TRBV6-1,CASSGSSSYNEQFF
TRBJ2-3,TRBV7-9,CASSSGLAGFTTSTDTQYF
TRBJ1-1,TRBV18,CASSPSLGGEAFF
TRBJ1-1,TRBV5-6,CASSLQAEAFF
TRBJ2-2,TRBV7-2,CASSLAGVNTGELFF
TRBJ2-2,TRBV9,CASSASGSVAGELFF
TRBJ1-1,TRBV6-1,CASRFGSEAFF
TRBJ2-7,TRBV7-9,CASRAGQAREQYF
TRBJ1-5,TRBV6-5,CASSYTGQGNQPQHF
TRBJ1-6,TRBV18,CASSPGRDFLNSPLHF
TRBJ2-2,TRBV6-1,CASSADRANTGELFF
TRBJ2-3,TRBV4-1,CASSPLTGVGTDTQYF
TRBJ2-2,TRBV6-4,CASSETGEGTGELLF
TRBJ1-2,TRBV5-1,CASSIGSLDYTF
TRBJ2-1,TRBV7-2,CASSYSGGSYNEQFF
TRBJ1-1,TRBV19,CASSIGSVNTEAFF
TRBJ1-5,TRBV6-6,CASRIQVGGNQPQHF
TRBJ2-5,TRBV18,CASSPQGGAGETQYF
TRBJ2-1,TRBV7-2,CASSINRGMDEQFF
TRBJ1-1,TRBV6-5,CASKPDSLNTEAFF
TRBJ1-6,TRBV6-6,CATGGRTDSYNSPLHF
TRBJ1-1,TRBV18,CASSPLQGREAFF
TRBJ2-1,TRBV2,CASKGDPSYNEQFF
TRBJ2-7,TRBV9,CASSVGDRTSYEQYF
TRBJ1-1,TRBV7-2,CASSLSLNAGMVNTEAFF
TRBJ2-3,TRBV5-1,CASSSNFGDTDTQYF
TRBJ2-5,TRBV6-5,CASTHQTSEKTQYF
TRBJ1-2,TRBV5-6,CASSLVAANYGYTF
TRBJ2-4,TRBV7-2,CASSLGSTSGSNIQYF
TRBJ2-7,TRBV10-3,CAIGEGQLITYEQYF
TRBJ1-1,TRBV7-8,CASSPGQGWTEAFF
TRBJ1-1,TRBV2,CASSVAGNTEAFF
TRBJ2-2,TRBV9,CASSVGQGISGELFF
TRBJ2-5,TRBV2,CASGVGRQGDQETQYF
TRBJ2-3,TRBV5-1,CASSLRLAGGTDTQYF
TRBJ1-3,TRBV6-6,CASSYGGNSGNTIYF
TRBJ1-1,TRBV6-6,CASITGTRNTEAFF
TRBJ1-6,TRBV2,CASSKDRVTNSPLHF
NA,TRBV7-9,CASSSTQQGWAYEQYF
TRBJ2-1,TRBV4-1,CASSQETGRRAEQFF
TRBJ2-1,TRBV6-5,CASSYSISGTYNEQFF
TRBJ2-3,TRBV2,CASERSTDTQYF
TRBJ2-7,TRBV4-1,CASSQDLPGEQYF
TRBJ1-1,TRBV11-2,CASSLKGGGGGRTEAFF
TRBJ2-3,TRBV7-9,CASSFRTSGSFADTQYF
TRBJ2-7,TRBV7-2,CASSQTGTTYEQYF
TRBJ2-2,TRBV27,CASTPQGASRAGELFF
TRBJ1-1,TRBV7-9,CASSLGPGANTEAFF
TRBJ1-5,TRBV7-6,CASSLDTGVNQPQHF
TRBJ2-3,TRBV6-5,CASSSQTGTKEDTQYF
TRBJ2-3,TRBV2,CAGQSYFADTQYF
TRBJ2-5,TRBV11-2,CASSSIQGLETQYF
TRBJ2-1,TRBV2,CASSVGVTQFF